This entry is about one T cell receptor (beta chain). The antigen is not known. One end of the junction does not line up with germline, which may come from a read error. The source of the sample is a study of blood T cells in healthy people across ages. Study-wide results and caveats: Greater diversity and more naive CD4+ cells were seen in long-lived donors than in aged donors. Age brought a roughly linear fall in TCR beta diversity measured per million T cells.

This CDR3 is 15 amino acids long. Germline CDR1 reads DFQATT; CDR2 reads SNEGSKA (reference sequence). Sample-barcoded 5' priming and a J-beta primer mix drove a second PCR of 7 to 11 cycles. Individual samples furnished no less than 2.5 million CDR3-containing paired-end reads apiece. MiXCR was run by TCRdb on the 5' RACE reads, yielding one entry per CDR3 protein. The table records approximately 600,000 distinct CDR3 sequences, 45% to 65% of them present only once. The rearrangement joins TRBV20-1 to TRBJ2-3, with TRBD1 matching 8 bases. This TCR was recovered from a man in his sixties in good health. Source material: blood. The CDR3 spells CSAPAPGEGTGTQYF. Here the CDR3 DNA reads TGCAGTGCTCCCGCGCCGGGGGAAGGGACAGGTACGCAGTATTTT.